What follows are 22 T cell receptor beta chains derived from one specimen sequenced in a study of beta chain features in type 1 diabetes. Reverse transcribing all isolated RNA meant expressed TCRB transcripts were sequenced. Libraries were prepared by immunoSEQ multiplex PCR; TCRdb keeps only in-frame clonotypes and omits some of them. Among roughly 400,000 clones, around 14% were seen once, and the ten largest hold less than 0.04%. Source material: naive CD4+ T cells from blood. The receptors here all came from a man aged 25 to 45 in good health.

This clone was picked up a small number of times. The chain joins TRBV23-1 to TRBJ2-7, with D perhaps TRBD2 (5 bases). TRBV23-1 is given ORF status, its function remaining uncertain. V gave up 5 bases and J gave up 5 bases, with 25 bases separating them. The CDR3 has 17 amino acids. The CDR3 reads CASSCRRVQEVSNEQYV. The CDR3 region has the DNA TGCGCCAGCAGTTGCCGCCGGGTTCAGGAGGTTTCCAACGAGCAGTACGTC.

The rearrangement joins TRBV29-1 to TRBJ2-1; TRBD1 matches at 8 bases. V lost 5 bases and J lost 4; bases outside the gene matches: 4. The V gene's germline CDR1 is SQVTM and CDR2 ANQGSEA. CDR3 size: 13 residues. Written as DNA, the CDR3 is TGCAGCGTTACAGGGGGATCATACAATGAGCAGTTCTTC. This codes for CSVTGGSYNEQFF.

CDR3 amino acids: CASSLAESSYNEQFF. CDR3 nucleotides: TGTGCCAGCAGCTTAGCAGAAAGCTCCTACAATGAGCAGTTCTTC. This chain uses TRBV11-2 with TRBJ2-1; D call uncertain. Deletions cut 1 base from V and 0 bases from J, with 7 bases between. From germline, CDR1 is SGHAT and CDR2 FQNNGV. This CDR3 spans 15 amino acids.

The gene calls are TRBV19 and TRBJ2-1, with TRBD1 matching 7 bases. Germline CDR1 and CDR2: LNHDA and SQIVND (reference sequence). The CDR3 runs 14 residues. J was trimmed by 7 bases and V by 5 bases; bases with no gene match: 8. This chain's CDR3 is CASSFRTGRNEQFF. The DNA of the CDR3 is TGTGCCAGTAGTTTCCGGACAGGCCGAAATGAGCAGTTCTTC.

The sample holds a few counts of this clone. This chain links TRBV14 with TRBJ2-7, with D perhaps matching TRBD2 (5 bases). V was shortened by 4 bases and J by 2 bases, with 12 bases between the two germline ends. CDR1 is SGHDN, CDR2 FVKESK, per germline. This CDR3 is 14 amino acids long. The CDR3 here is CASSLADGAYEQYF. The CDR3 DNA is TGTGCCAGCAGCCTTGCGGACGGGGCCTACGAGCAGTACTTC.

The sample holds a few counts of this clone. The J gene is TRBJ1-5, the V gene TRBV18; unclear D gene. This CDR3 spans 14 amino acids. Trimming removed 2 bases at V and 0 bases at J, with 5 bases between. The germline V gene encodes CDR1 KGHSH and CDR2 LQKENI. CDR3 DNA: TGTGCCAGCTCACCAGGGGATAGCAATCAGCCCCAGCATTTT. Translation: CASSPGDSNQPQHF.

This clone was seen a few times. V is TRBV4-2 and J is TRBJ2-2; TRBD2 matches 10 bases. The CDR3 spans 16 residues. J lost 5 bases, V lost 4 bases, and 7 bases had no gene match. The V gene's germline CDR1 is LGHNA and CDR2 YNFKEQ. The CDR3 is CASSPRDSGRTGELFF. CDR3 bases: TGTGCCAGCAGCCCCAGAGATAGCGGGAGGACCGGGGAGCTGTTTTTT.

The chain is built from TRBV7-2 and TRBJ2-3; tentative D call: TRBD2 (5 bases). CDR3 size: 14 residues. Germline CDR1 reads SGHTA; CDR2 reads FQGNSA. The V end was cut by 4 bases, the J end by 2 bases, with 10 bases between. Here the CDR3 DNA reads TGTGCCAGCAGCTCAGGACTTGTCACAGATACGCAGTATTTT. Translated: CASSSGLVTDTQYF.

The CDR3 reads CASSFFRVNEQFF. CDR3 DNA sequence: TGCGCCAGCAGCTTTTTCAGGGTAAATGAGCAGTTCTTC. The chain couples TRBV5-1 to TRBJ2-1; possible D gene TRBD1, 5 bases. The CDR3 consists of 13 residues. V was cut by 2 bases and J by 7 bases, with 10 bases left in between. The V gene's germline CDR1 is SGHRS and CDR2 YFSETQ. The full variable domain, in which reference TRBV5-1 and TRBJ2-1 provide the parts outside the CDR3, is KAGVTQTPRYLIKTRGQQVTLSCSPISGHRSVSWYQQTPGQGLQFLFEYFSETQRNKGNFPGRFSGRQFSNSRSEMNVSTLELGDSALYLCASSFFRVNEQFFGPGTRLTVL.

This chain uses TRBV10-1 with TRBJ1-2; a possible D gene is TRBD1 (6 bases). CDR3 length: 12 amino acids. CDR1 and CDR2 (germline): WNHNN, SYGVQD (reference sequence). Trimming removed 9 bases at V and 6 bases at J, with 14 bases between. This chain's CDR3 is CASVITGNGYTF. CDR3 in DNA: TGCGCCAGTGTTATAACAGGGAATGGCTACACCTTC.

This chain connects TRBV5-1 to TRBJ2-1; D is undetermined. Germline CDR1 reads SGHRS; CDR2 reads YFSETQ. This CDR3 has 11 amino acids. The V end lost 6 bases, the J end lost 5 bases, and 6 bases lay between the germline ends. The CDR3 DNA is TGCGCCAGCAACCTGGACAATGAGCAGTTCTTC. This gives the protein CASNLDNEQFF.

The table lists this clone with a few counts. This chain joins TRBV7-9 and TRBJ2-4; maybe TRBD1 (6 bases). Germline CDR1 reads SEHNR; CDR2 reads FQNEAQ (reference sequence). The CDR3 length is 15 residues. V was cut by 1 base and J by 6 bases, with 13 bases left in between. CDR3 nucleotides: TGTGCCAGCAGCTTAGAAGCAGGGGCTAGAAACATTCAGTACTTC. The encoded protein is CASSLEAGARNIQYF.

This clone was recorded many times. The chain recombines TRBV14 with TRBJ1-1; D gene ambiguous. Germline-derived CDR1 and CDR2 are SGHDN and FVKESK. V was clipped by 0 bases and J by 6 bases, with 11 bases between them. CDR3 length: 14 residues. The CDR3 nucleotides read TGTGCCAGCAGCCAAGAACTTCGTGGCGCTGAAGCTTTCTTT. This gives the protein CASSQELRGAEAFF.

V is TRBV6-4 and J is TRBJ2-3; TRBD2 might be the D (6 bases). V was cut by 6 bases and J by 3 bases, with 19 bases left in between. The CDR3 runs to 16 residues. Germline CDR1 reads MRHNA; CDR2 reads SNTAGT. CDR3 sequence reads: CASRPLRSGETDTQYF. CDR3 sequence (DNA): TGTGCCAGCAGGCCACTACGTAGCGGTGAGACAGATACGCAGTATTTT.

The J gene is TRBJ2-2, the V gene TRBV4-3, with no clear D. Looked up from germline, CDR1 is LGHNA and CDR2 is YSLEER. V gave up 0 bases and J gave up 6 bases, with 11 bases separating them. The CDR3 is 15 amino acids. CDR3 nucleotide sequence: TGCGCCAGCAGCCAAGACGTGCCTAATGCCGGGGAGCTGTTTTTT. It codes for CASSQDVPNAGELFF.

This clone was seen a few times. The chain joins TRBV27 to TRBJ2-5; 14 bases fit TRBD2. V lost 5 bases and J lost 5; bases outside the gene matches: 10. This CDR3 has 17 amino acids. Per germline, CDR1 MNHEY and CDR2 SMNVEV (reference sequence). CDR3 sequence (DNA): TGTGCCAGCAGTCAGAGACTAGCGGGAGGGTGGGGGGAGACCCAGTACTTC. This codes for CASSQRLAGGWGETQYF.

The rearrangement links TRBV29-1 to TRBJ2-3; D remains unclear. The germline CDR1 and CDR2 sequences are SQVTM and ANQGSEA. This CDR3 is 13 amino acids long. V lost 3 bases to trimming and J lost 3 bases, with 10 bases between them. The CDR3 bases are TGCAGCGTTGATCTGATGGGGACAGATACGCAGTATTTT. Protein: CSVDLMGTDTQYF.

This clone was found once. V and J are TRBV30 and TRBJ2-5; D gene uncertain. Trimming removed 1 base at V and 1 base at J, with 7 bases between. The CDR3 has 13 amino acids. Germline V gene lookup returns CDR1 GTSNPN and CDR2 SVGIG (reference sequence). CDR3 residues: CAWSAGSQETQYF. The DNA for the CDR3 is TGTGCCTGGAGTGCTGGGTCCCAAGAGACCCAGTACTTC.

The V call is TRBV2, the J call TRBJ2-3; 11 positions match TRBD2. The J segment lost 2 bases and the V segment lost 8 bases, leaving 6 bases of the junction unmatched. CDR3 length: 15 amino acids. Germline-derived CDR1 and CDR2 are SNHLY and FYNNEI. The CDR3 DNA is TGTGCCAGCGCCGAGGGACTAGCGGACACAGATACGCAGTATTTT. This gives the protein CASAEGLADTDTQYF.

The rearrangement uses TRBV2 and TRBJ2-7; D assignment may be TRBD1 or TRBD2 (5 bases each). V lost 3 bases and J lost 0, with 12 bases in between. Germline V CDR1 and CDR2: SNHLY, FYNNEI. CDR3 size: 15 residues. DNA of the CDR3: TGTGCCAGCAGTGAGGGGCGGGCCCTCTCCTACGAGCAGTACTTC. Its translation: CASSEGRALSYEQYF.

The chain couples TRBV5-4 to TRBJ2-1, with unresolved D. The length of the CDR3 is 14 residues. Trimming shortened V by 0 bases and J by 4 bases, and 8 bases separated the two germline ends. CDR1 SGHNT and CDR2 YYREEE come from the germline V gene (reference sequence). This CDR3 reads CASSLAGPYNEQFF. CDR3 nucleotide sequence: TGTGCCAGCAGCTTGGCAGGACCGTACAATGAGCAGTTCTTC.

This clone was found a few times. The CDR3 protein is CASSLRNTGELFF. CDR3 DNA: TGTGCCAGCAGCTTGAGGAACACCGGGGAGCTGTTTTTT. This chain uses TRBV28 with TRBJ2-2, with D hard to call. This CDR3 is 13 amino acids long. Trimming took off 6 bases at V and 1 base at J, with 6 bases between the two ends. The germline CDR1 and CDR2 sequences are MDHEN and SYDVKM.